A few counts support the clone carrying this T cell receptor (beta chain). Its antigen remains unknown. A sample-barcoded 5' primer and a J-beta primer mix were used in a second PCR of roughly 6 to 12 cycles. Each CDR3 protein gets one entry after TCRdb re-called the 5' RACE reads with MiXCR. The data hold some 920,000 distinct CDR3 sequences, with just over 50% observed a single time. The source of the sample is a study of blood T cells in healthy people across ages. Study-level points and caveats: Both higher diversity and more naive CD4+ cells marked long-lived donors when set against aged donors.

Trimming took 0 bases from V and 0 from J; bases not matched to a gene: 3. Germline CDR1 is SGDLS and CDR2 is YYNGEE. The CDR3 is made up of 15 amino acids. The sequenced material came from blood. The TCR originated in a woman aged 60 to 75 in good health. The rearrangement uses TRBV9 and TRBJ2-7, with TRBD2 matching 7 bases. The CDR3: CASSVGASGSYEQYF. The CDR3, as DNA: TGTGCCAGCAGCGTAGGGGCTAGCGGCTCCTACGAGCAGTACTTC. The entire variable domain, with the rest obtained from reference TRBV9 and TRBJ2-7, is as follows: DSGVTQTPKHLITATGQRVTLRCSPRSGDLSVYWYQQSLDQGLQFLIQYYNGEERAKGNILERFSAQQFPDLHSELNLSSLELGDSALYFCASSVGASGSYEQYFGPGTRLTVT.